The clone carrying this T cell receptor (beta chain) was recorded once. The data derive from a study of CD8 T cells in Susac syndrome. The V gene lost 8 bases and the J gene lost 1 base, with 14 bases spanning the gap. Germline loops: CDR1 MNHEY, CDR2 SMNVEV (reference sequence). The length of the CDR3 is 14 residues. Reverse transcription used about 0.45 to 1 ug RNA and random hexamers. TCRdb fed the immunoSEQ multiplex PCR reads into MiXCR, producing one record per CDR3 protein. The sample holds 120,000 or so distinct CDR3 sequences, just under 95% seen once. Material for sequencing was CD8+ T cells from PBMCs. This sequence originates from a human donor with Susac syndrome. The chain uses TRBV27 and TRBJ1-1; D gene uncertain. CDR3 sequence (DNA): TGTGCCAGCTCCTCCTCTGCACCGAACACTGAAGCTTTCTTT. Protein: CASSSSAPNTEAFF.